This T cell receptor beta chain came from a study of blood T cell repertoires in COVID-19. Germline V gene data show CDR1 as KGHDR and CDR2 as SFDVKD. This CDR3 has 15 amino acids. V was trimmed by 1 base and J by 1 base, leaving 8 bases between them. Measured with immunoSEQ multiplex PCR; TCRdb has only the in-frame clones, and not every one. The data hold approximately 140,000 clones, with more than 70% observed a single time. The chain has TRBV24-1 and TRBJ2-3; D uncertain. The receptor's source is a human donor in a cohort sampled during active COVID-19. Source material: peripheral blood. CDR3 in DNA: TGTGCCACCAGTGATTTAGTAGCAGGCACAGATACGCAGTATTTT. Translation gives CATSDLVAGTDTQYF.